These 6 T cell receptor beta chains were all obtained from the same sample, sequenced in a study of shared clonotypes between healthy human individuals. Measured with immunoSEQ multiplex PCR; TCRdb has only the in-frame clones, and not every one. Here the sample spans about 2.3 million clones, 92% being singletons. The sequenced material came from naive CD4+ T cells from PBMCs. The sample's subset: CD45RA+ positively selected. These receptors originate from a man between 18 and 35 years old in good health. Some clones in this sample may be carry-over from other donors' samples.

The J gene is TRBJ2-3, the V gene TRBV5-1, with TRBD2 matching 9 bases. CDR1 and CDR2 from the germline V gene are SGHRS and YFSETQ. The CDR3 length is 18 residues. J gave up 2 bases and V 3 bases, and 13 bases lay outside the gene matches. The CDR3 DNA reads TGCGCCAGCAGCTCCCAAACGGCGACTAGCGGATACACAGATACGCAGTATTTT. This sequence encodes CASSSQTATSGYTDTQYF.

This chain links TRBV6-1 with TRBJ1-1; D is unclear. Trimming pared 5 bases from V and 4 bases from J, leaving 14 bases between. Germline CDR1 reads MNHNS; CDR2 reads SASEGT. The CDR3 is 14 amino acids. The CDR3 is CASSRNLRGTEAFF. The DNA of the CDR3 is TGTGCCAGCAGTCGTAACCTCCGGGGCACTGAAGCTTTCTTT.

This chain connects TRBV28 to TRBJ1-2; D uncertain. The germline CDR1 and CDR2 sequences are MDHEN and SYDVKM. There are 14 residues in the CDR3. The V end lost 0 bases, the J end lost 4 bases, and 9 bases lay between the germline ends. The CDR3 region has the DNA TGTGCCAGCAGTTTATGGGGCCCGACCTATGGCTACACCTTC. Amino acids: CASSLWGPTYGYTF.

The count of this clone is one. CDR3 nucleotides: TGTGCCGGAGCAAAAGGGGGCGCGAACACCGGGGAGCTGTTTTTT. Protein: CAGAKGGANTGELFF. The V gene is TRBV28, the J gene TRBJ2-2; 7 bases are shared with TRBD1. Germline V CDR1 and CDR2: MDHEN, SYDVKM. This CDR3 comprises 15 residues. V lost 11 bases, J lost 0 bases, and 9 bases stayed unmatched.

Worth noting for this clone: This sample also contains other DNA sequences that code for the same CDR3. The V call is TRBV2, the J call TRBJ1-1, with 8 bases identical to TRBD1. The CDR3 runs 13 residues. Germline CDR1 is SNHLY and CDR2 is FYNNEI. The junction had 4 bases not matched to a gene; V was cut back by 6 bases and J by 4 bases. CDR3 sequence reads: CASSGQGTTEAFF. CDR3 nucleotides: TGTGCCAGCAGCGGACAGGGCACCACTGAAGCTTTCTTT. The full variable domain, its missing parts supplied by reference TRBV2 and TRBJ1-1, is EPEVTQTPSHQVTQMGQEVILRCVPISNHLYFYWYRQILGQKVEFLVSFYNNEISEKSEIFDDQFSVERPDGSNFTLKIRSTKLEDSAMYFCASSGQGTTEAFFGQGTRLTVV.

The CDR3 DNA is TGCGCCAGCAGACGTAGAGGCGGATCACAAGGGGAGACCCAGTACTTC. As protein: CASRRRGGSQGETQYF. V usage is TRBV5-1 and J usage is TRBJ2-5; D unclear. Between the trimmed V and J ends, which lost 5 bases and 5 bases, there was a span of 22 bases. CDR1 is SGHRS and CDR2 is YFSETQ in the germline V gene. This CDR3 contains 16 residues.